The rows below give T cell receptor beta chains drawn from one sample of a study of T cells after yellow fever vaccination. TCRdb reprocessed the 5' RACE reads via MiXCR and lists one record per CDR3 protein. Among around 320,000 distinct CDR3 sequences listed, roughly 9% were seen once. Sequences were derived from CD4+ T cells sorted from PBMCs, sampled 5 days after the yellow fever booster vaccination. These receptors came from a man younger than 35 who received the YFV17D yellow fever vaccine. The CDR3 runs from the conserved cysteine through the conserved F or W. D genes are given only for firm matches.

j_call: TRBJ2-2; d_call: -; v_call: TRBV7-8; cdr3_length: 12; cdr3_aa: CASSSDTGELFF
j_call: TRBJ1-6; d_call: TRBD1; v_call: TRBV7-3; cdr3_length: 14; cdr3_aa: CASSWGDRGSPLHF
j_call: TRBJ2-1; d_call: -; v_call: TRBV4-2; cdr3_length: 12; cdr3_aa: CASSLAFNEQFF
j_call: TRBJ2-3; d_call: TRBD2; v_call: TRBV4-3; cdr3_length: 16; cdr3_aa: CASSQVAGSSTDTQYF
j_call: TRBJ2-3; d_call: TRBD1; v_call: TRBV11-2; cdr3_length: 16; cdr3_aa: CASSLGVRGPTDTQYF
j_call: TRBJ1-1; d_call: -; v_call: TRBV15; cdr3_length: 13; cdr3_aa: CATLHIKDTEAFF
j_call: TRBJ2-3; d_call: TRBD1; v_call: TRBV12-3/TRBV12-4; cdr3_length: 16; cdr3_aa: CASSLARGQDGDTQYF
j_call: TRBJ2-3; d_call: TRBD2; v_call: TRBV24-1; cdr3_length: 16; cdr3_aa: CATAGTSGGLADTQYF
j_call: TRBJ2-2; d_call: -; v_call: TRBV5-1; cdr3_length: 15; cdr3_aa: CASSLADAGAGELFF
j_call: TRBJ1-5; d_call: TRBD1; v_call: TRBV2; cdr3_length: 12; cdr3_aa: CASSPRTGAVHF
j_call: TRBJ1-5; d_call: TRBD1; v_call: TRBV20-1; cdr3_length: 12; cdr3_aa: CSAYRGGQPQHF
j_call: TRBJ2-5; d_call: -; v_call: TRBV9; cdr3_length: 16; cdr3_aa: CASSAGGGLIGETQYF
j_call: TRBJ1-2; d_call: -; v_call: TRBV4-3; cdr3_length: 13; cdr3_aa: CASSQEKNYGYTF
j_call: TRBJ1-6; d_call: -; v_call: TRBV5-1; cdr3_length: 16; cdr3_aa: CASSSTGRQGNSPLHF
j_call: TRBJ1-2; d_call: -; v_call: TRBV21-1; cdr3_length: 16; cdr3_aa: CASSKDRGRKNYGYTF
j_call: TRBJ2-3; d_call: -; v_call: TRBV12-3/TRBV12-4; cdr3_length: 15; cdr3_aa: CASSLTGAGLDTQYF
j_call: TRBJ1-1; d_call: TRBD1; v_call: TRBV19; cdr3_length: 13; cdr3_aa: CASSISGTGGAFF
j_call: TRBJ2-1; d_call: -; v_call: TRBV4-3; cdr3_length: 14; cdr3_aa: CASSQDTGTNEQFF
j_call: TRBJ1-5; d_call: -; v_call: TRBV6-5; cdr3_length: 15; cdr3_aa: CASKPTFGGNQPQHF
j_call: TRBJ2-5; d_call: -; v_call: TRBV5-1; cdr3_length: 13; cdr3_aa: CASSLVKSETQYF
j_call: TRBJ2-3; d_call: TRBD2; v_call: TRBV28; cdr3_length: 18; cdr3_aa: CASSGTPGRTSVGDTQYF
j_call: TRBJ2-2; d_call: -; v_call: TRBV6-2/TRBV6-3; cdr3_length: 16; cdr3_aa: CASSYRAGKNTGELFF
j_call: TRBJ1-1; d_call: -; v_call: TRBV19; cdr3_length: 13; cdr3_aa: CASSNQASGFPFF
j_call: TRBJ1-2; d_call: -; v_call: TRBV2; cdr3_length: 15; cdr3_aa: CASSLGPGGGYGYTF
j_call: TRBJ2-2; d_call: TRBD2; v_call: TRBV10-3; cdr3_length: 15; cdr3_aa: CAITPGLANTGELFF
j_call: TRBJ1-3; d_call: TRBD1; v_call: TRBV12-3/TRBV12-4; cdr3_length: 14; cdr3_aa: CATGDRASGNTIYF
j_call: TRBJ2-7; d_call: -; v_call: TRBV4-2; cdr3_length: 16; cdr3_aa: CASSQEAGFNVYEQYF
j_call: TRBJ1-2; d_call: -; v_call: TRBV19; cdr3_length: 13; cdr3_aa: CASSTDSNYGYTF
j_call: TRBJ2-1; d_call: -; v_call: TRBV10-3; cdr3_length: 13; cdr3_aa: CAMGLGDPNEQFF
j_call: TRBJ2-2; d_call: TRBD2; v_call: TRBV11-2; cdr3_length: 16; cdr3_aa: CASSPIAGGWTGELFF
j_call: TRBJ1-6; d_call: -; v_call: TRBV6-5; cdr3_length: 15; cdr3_aa: CASSLIGELGSPLHF
j_call: TRBJ2-3; d_call: -; v_call: TRBV29-1; cdr3_length: 14; cdr3_aa: CSASPRRATDTQYF
j_call: TRBJ2-3; d_call: TRBD1; v_call: TRBV2; cdr3_length: 13; cdr3_aa: CARRDRATDTQYF
j_call: TRBJ2-7; d_call: TRBD2; v_call: TRBV18; cdr3_length: 18; cdr3_aa: CASSLRTSGGAFGYEQYF
j_call: TRBJ2-1; d_call: -; v_call: TRBV2; cdr3_length: 11; cdr3_aa: CASRTYNEQFF
j_call: TRBJ2-7; d_call: -; v_call: TRBV12-3/TRBV12-4; cdr3_length: 14; cdr3_aa: CASSRGARRYEQYF
j_call: TRBJ1-6; d_call: -; v_call: TRBV5-4; cdr3_length: 16; cdr3_aa: CASSPGGASYNPPLHF
j_call: TRBJ1-4; d_call: -; v_call: TRBV4-3; cdr3_length: 16; cdr3_aa: CASRKGYSSTNEKLFF
j_call: TRBJ2-1; d_call: TRBD2; v_call: TRBV5-1; cdr3_length: 14; cdr3_aa: CASTLAGGRNEQFF
j_call: TRBJ1-2; d_call: TRBD1; v_call: TRBV11-2; cdr3_length: 14; cdr3_aa: CASSLSTGSYGYTF
j_call: TRBJ1-5; d_call: -; v_call: TRBV10-3; cdr3_length: 15; cdr3_aa: CAISEGGAGNQPQHF
j_call: TRBJ2-1; d_call: -; v_call: TRBV5-1; cdr3_length: 11; cdr3_aa: CASGGGYEQFF
j_call: TRBJ2-1; d_call: TRBD2; v_call: TRBV29-1; cdr3_length: 15; cdr3_aa: CSVTGTSGDVREQFF
j_call: TRBJ2-5; d_call: -; v_call: TRBV6-4; cdr3_length: 14; cdr3_aa: CASSGRDTQETQYF
j_call: TRBJ1-4; d_call: -; v_call: TRBV7-9; cdr3_length: 15; cdr3_aa: CASSLGESHGEKLFF
j_call: TRBJ1-1; d_call: -; v_call: TRBV20-1; cdr3_length: 12; cdr3_aa: CSARGLNTEAFF
j_call: TRBJ1-2; d_call: -; v_call: TRBV24-1; cdr3_length: 13; cdr3_aa: CATSDRTVYGYTF
j_call: TRBJ2-7; d_call: -; v_call: TRBV5-1; cdr3_length: 12; cdr3_aa: CASSLTGYEQYF
j_call: TRBJ2-3; d_call: -; v_call: TRBV6-2/TRBV6-3; cdr3_length: 14; cdr3_aa: CATQGHQFTDTQYF
j_call: TRBJ2-6; d_call: -; v_call: TRBV28; cdr3_length: 14; cdr3_aa: CASSGGSGANVLTF
j_call: TRBJ1-6; d_call: -; v_call: TRBV10-3; cdr3_length: 15; cdr3_aa: CAISSLGGVDSPLHF
j_call: TRBJ2-2; d_call: -; v_call: TRBV29-1; cdr3_length: 14; cdr3_aa: CSVVERRSTGELFF
j_call: TRBJ1-5; d_call: -; v_call: TRBV6-2/TRBV6-3; cdr3_length: 15; cdr3_aa: CASSYGAGGDQPQHF
j_call: TRBJ1-1; d_call: -; v_call: TRBV4-1; cdr3_length: 16; cdr3_aa: CASSPYAGTQGVSAFF
j_call: TRBJ1-5; d_call: TRBD1; v_call: TRBV6-6; cdr3_length: 17; cdr3_aa: CASSYPTGVYSNQPQHF
j_call: TRBJ1-4; d_call: -; v_call: TRBV7-2; cdr3_length: 16; cdr3_aa: CASSLQGGVTNEKLFF
j_call: TRBJ1-5; d_call: -; v_call: TRBV3-1; cdr3_length: 15; cdr3_aa: CASSQGSPGNQPQHF
j_call: TRBJ1-2; d_call: TRBD1; v_call: TRBV20-1; cdr3_length: 13; cdr3_aa: CSARSGQGYGYTF
j_call: TRBJ1-1; d_call: -; v_call: TRBV5-5; cdr3_length: 14; cdr3_aa: CASSLRYMNTEAFF